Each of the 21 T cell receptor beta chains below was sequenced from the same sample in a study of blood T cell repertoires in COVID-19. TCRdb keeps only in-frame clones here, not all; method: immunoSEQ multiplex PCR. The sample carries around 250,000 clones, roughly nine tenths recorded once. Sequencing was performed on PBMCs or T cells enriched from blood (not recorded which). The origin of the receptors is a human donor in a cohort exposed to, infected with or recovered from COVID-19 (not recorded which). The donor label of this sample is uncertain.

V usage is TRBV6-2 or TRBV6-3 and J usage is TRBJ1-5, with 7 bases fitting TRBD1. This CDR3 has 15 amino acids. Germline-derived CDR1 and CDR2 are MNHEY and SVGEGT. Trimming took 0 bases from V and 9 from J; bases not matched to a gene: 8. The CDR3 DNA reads TGTGCCAGCAGTTACTCGAGTAGGGGGCGGAGGCCCCAGCATTTT. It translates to CASSYSSRGRRPQHF.

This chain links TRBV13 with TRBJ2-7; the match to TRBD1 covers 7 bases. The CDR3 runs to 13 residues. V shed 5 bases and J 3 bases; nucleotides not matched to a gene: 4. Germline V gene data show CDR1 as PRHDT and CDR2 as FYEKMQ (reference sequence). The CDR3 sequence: CASSLDRDYEQYF. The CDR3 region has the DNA TGTGCCAGCAGCCTTGACAGGGACTACGAGCAGTACTTC.

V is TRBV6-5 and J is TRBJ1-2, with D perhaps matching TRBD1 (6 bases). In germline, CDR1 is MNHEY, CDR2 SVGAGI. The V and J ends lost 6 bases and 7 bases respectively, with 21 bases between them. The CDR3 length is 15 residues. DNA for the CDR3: TGTGCCAGCAGGTCCTCTACGGGCAGGGGTGGTGGCTACACCTTC. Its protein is CASRSSTGRGGGYTF.

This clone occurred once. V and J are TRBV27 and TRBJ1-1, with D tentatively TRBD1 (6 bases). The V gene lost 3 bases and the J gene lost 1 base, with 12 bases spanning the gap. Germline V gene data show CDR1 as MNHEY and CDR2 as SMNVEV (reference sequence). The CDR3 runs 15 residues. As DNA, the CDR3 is TGTGCCAGCAGTTTTGTACAGGGTTCGAACACTGAAGCTTTCTTT. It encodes CASSFVQGSNTEAFF.

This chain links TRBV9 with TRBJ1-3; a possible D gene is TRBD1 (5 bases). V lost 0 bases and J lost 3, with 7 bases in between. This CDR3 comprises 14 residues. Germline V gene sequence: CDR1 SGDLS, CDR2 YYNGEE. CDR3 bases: TGTGCCAGCAGCGTAGTGGGGCGTGGAAACACCATATATTTT. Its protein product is CASSVVGRGNTIYF. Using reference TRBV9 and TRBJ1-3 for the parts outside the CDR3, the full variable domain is DSGVTQTPKHLITATGQRVTLRCSPRSGDLSVYWYQQSLDQGLQFLIQYYNGEERAKGNILERFSAQQFPDLHSELNLSSLELGDSALYFCASSVVGRGNTIYFGEGSWLTVV.

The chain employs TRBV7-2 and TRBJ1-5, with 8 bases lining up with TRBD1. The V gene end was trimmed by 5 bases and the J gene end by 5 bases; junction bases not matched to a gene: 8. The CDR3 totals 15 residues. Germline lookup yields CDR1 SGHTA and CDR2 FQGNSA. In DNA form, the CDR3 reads TGTGCCAGCAGCATATTCACAGGGGGGCATCAGCCCCAGCATTTT. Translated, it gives CASSIFTGGHQPQHF.

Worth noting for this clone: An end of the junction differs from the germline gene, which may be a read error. DNA for the CDR3: TGTGCCAGTAGCTTGGTTACGTTACGGGACACTGAAGCTTTCTTT. This translates into CASSLVTLRDTEAFF. The V and J genes are TRBV5-6 and TRBJ1-1; no definite D call. Germline CDR1 reads SGHDT; CDR2 reads YYEEEE. The CDR3 contains 15 residues.

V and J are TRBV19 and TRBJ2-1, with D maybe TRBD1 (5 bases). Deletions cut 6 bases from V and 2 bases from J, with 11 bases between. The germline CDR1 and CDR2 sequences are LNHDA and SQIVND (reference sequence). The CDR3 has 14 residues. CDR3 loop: CASRGLGAYNEQFF. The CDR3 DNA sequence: TGTGCCAGTAGAGGGTTAGGGGCCTACAATGAGCAGTTCTTC.

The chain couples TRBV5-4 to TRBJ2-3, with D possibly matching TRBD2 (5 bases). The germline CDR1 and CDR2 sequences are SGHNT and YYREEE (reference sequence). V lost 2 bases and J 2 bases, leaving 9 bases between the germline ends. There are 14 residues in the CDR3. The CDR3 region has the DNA TGTGCCAGCAGCTTCGGGCTAGCCACAGATACGCAGTATTTT. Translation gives CASSFGLATDTQYF.

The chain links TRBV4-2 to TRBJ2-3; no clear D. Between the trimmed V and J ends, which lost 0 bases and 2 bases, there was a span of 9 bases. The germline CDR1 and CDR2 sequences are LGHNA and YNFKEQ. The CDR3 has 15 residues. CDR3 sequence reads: CASSQEAQTTDTQYF. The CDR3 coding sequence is TGTGCCAGCAGCCAAGAGGCACAGACCACAGATACGCAGTATTTT.

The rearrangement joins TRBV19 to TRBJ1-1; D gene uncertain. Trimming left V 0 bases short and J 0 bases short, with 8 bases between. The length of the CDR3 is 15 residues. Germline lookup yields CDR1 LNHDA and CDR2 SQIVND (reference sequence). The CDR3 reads CASSIDGSMNTEAFF. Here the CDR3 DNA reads TGTGCCAGTAGTATAGATGGCAGTATGAACACTGAAGCTTTCTTT.

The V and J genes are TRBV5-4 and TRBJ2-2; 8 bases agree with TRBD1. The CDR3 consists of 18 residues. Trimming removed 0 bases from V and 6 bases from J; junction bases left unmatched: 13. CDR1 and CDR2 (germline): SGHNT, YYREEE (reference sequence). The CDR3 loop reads CASSLAQGTGRPAGELFF. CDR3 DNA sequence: TGTGCCAGCAGCTTGGCCCAGGGGACAGGACGCCCCGCCGGGGAGCTGTTTTTT.

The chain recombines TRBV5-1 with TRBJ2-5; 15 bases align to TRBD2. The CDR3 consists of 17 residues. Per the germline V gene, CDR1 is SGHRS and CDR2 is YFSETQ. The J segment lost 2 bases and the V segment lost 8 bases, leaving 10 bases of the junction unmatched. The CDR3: CASSPFGLAGGQETQYF. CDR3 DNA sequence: TGCGCCAGTTCCCCCTTTGGACTAGCGGGGGGGCAAGAGACCCAGTACTTC.

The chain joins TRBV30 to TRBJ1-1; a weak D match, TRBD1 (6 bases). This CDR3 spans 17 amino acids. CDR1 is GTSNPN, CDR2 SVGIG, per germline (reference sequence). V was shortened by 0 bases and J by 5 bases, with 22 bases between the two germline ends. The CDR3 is CAWSVLLPGGRSTEAFF. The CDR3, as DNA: TGTGCCTGGAGTGTACTTCTTCCGGGGGGGCGCAGTACTGAAGCTTTCTTT.

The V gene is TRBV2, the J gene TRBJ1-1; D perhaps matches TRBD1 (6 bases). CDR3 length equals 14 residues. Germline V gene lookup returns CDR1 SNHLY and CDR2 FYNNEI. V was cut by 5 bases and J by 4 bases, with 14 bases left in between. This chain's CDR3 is CASSLVTGPTEAFF. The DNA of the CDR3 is TGTGCCAGCAGTCTTGTAACAGGGCCCACTGAAGCTTTCTTT.

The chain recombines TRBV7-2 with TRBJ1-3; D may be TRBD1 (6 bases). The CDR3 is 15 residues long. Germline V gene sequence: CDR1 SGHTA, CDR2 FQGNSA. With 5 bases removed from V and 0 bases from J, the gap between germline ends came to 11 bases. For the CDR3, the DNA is TGTGCCAGCAGCCCGTGGACAGTCTCTGGAAACACCATATATTTT. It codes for CASSPWTVSGNTIYF. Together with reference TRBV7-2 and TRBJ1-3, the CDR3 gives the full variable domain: GAGVSQSPSNKVTEKGKDVELRCDPISGHTALYWYRQSLGQGLEFLIYFQGNSAPDKSGLPSDRFSAERTGGSVSTLTIQRTQQEDSAVYLCASSPWTVSGNTIYFGEGSWLTVV.

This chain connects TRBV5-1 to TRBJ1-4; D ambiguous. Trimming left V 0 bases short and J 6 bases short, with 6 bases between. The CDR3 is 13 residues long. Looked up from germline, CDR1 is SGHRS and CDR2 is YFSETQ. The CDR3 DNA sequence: TGCGCCAGCAGCTTGGTGGCAGATGAAAAACTGTTTTTT. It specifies CASSLVADEKLFF.

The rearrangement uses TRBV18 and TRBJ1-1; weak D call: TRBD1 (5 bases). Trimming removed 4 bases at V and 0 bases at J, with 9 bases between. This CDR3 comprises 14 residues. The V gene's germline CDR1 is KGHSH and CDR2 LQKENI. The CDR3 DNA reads TGTGCCAGCTCACGGGGCAGCTTGAACACTGAAGCTTTCTTT. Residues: CASSRGSLNTEAFF.

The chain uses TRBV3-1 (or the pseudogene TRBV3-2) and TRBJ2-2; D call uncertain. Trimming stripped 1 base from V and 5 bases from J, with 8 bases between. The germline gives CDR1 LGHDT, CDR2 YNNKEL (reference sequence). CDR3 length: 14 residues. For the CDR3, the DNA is TGTGCCAGCAGCCAAGTAGCAAGGACCGGGGAGCTGTTTTTT. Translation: CASSQVARTGELFF.

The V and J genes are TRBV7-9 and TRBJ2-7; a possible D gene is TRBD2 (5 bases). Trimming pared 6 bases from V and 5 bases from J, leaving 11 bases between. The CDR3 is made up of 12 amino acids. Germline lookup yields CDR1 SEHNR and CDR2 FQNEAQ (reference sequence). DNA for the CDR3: TGTGCCAGCAGTTCAGCCGGGGACGAGCAGTACTTC. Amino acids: CASSSAGDEQYF.

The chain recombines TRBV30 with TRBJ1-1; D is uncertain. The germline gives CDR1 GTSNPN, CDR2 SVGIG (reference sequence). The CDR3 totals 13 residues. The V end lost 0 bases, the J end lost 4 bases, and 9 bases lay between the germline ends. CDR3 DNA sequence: TGTGCCTGGAGTGTCCAGCGGGCCACTGAAGCTTTCTTT. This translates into CAWSVQRATEAFF.